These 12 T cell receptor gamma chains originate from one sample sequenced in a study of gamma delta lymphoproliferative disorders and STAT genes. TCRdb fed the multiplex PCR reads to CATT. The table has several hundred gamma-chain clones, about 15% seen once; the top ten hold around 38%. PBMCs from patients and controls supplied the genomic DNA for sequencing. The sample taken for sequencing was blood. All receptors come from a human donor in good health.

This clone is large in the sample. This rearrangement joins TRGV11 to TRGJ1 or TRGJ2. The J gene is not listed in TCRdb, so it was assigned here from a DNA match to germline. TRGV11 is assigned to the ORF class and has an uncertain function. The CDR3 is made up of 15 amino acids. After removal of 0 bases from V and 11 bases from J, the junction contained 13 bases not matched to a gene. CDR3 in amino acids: CACWIRHAPPSEKLF. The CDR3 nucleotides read TGTGCCTGCTGGATTAGGCACGCCCCTCCTTCTGAGAAACTCTTT.

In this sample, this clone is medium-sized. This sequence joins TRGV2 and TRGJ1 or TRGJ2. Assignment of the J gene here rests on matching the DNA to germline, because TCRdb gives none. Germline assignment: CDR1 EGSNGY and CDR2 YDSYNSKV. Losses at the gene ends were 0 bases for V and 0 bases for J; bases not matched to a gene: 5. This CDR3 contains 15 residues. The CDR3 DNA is TGTGCCACCTGGGACGGGGACTCGAATTATTATAAGAAACTCTTT. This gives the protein CATWDGDSNYYKKLF.

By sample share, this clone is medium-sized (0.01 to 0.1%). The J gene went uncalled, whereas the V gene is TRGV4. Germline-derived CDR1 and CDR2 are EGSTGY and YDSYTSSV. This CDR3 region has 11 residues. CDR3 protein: CATWDGRYALF. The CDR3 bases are TGTGCCACCTGGGATGGGAGGTACGCGCTCTTT.

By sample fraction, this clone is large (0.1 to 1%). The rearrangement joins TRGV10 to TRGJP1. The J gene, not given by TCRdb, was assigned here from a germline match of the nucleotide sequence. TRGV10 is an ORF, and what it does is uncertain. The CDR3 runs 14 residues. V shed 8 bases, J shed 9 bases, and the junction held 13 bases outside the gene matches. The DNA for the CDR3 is TGTGCTGCGTGGGATTATATACCCAGTTGGTTCAAGATATTT. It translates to CAAWDYIPSWFKIF.

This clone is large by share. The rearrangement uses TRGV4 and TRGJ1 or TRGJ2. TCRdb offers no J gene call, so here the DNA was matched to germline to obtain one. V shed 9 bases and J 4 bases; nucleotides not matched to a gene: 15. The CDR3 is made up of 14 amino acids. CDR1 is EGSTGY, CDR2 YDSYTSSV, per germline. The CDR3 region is CATPDLSRYYKKLF. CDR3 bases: TGTGCCACCCCCGATTTGTCTCGGTATTATAAGAAACTCTTT.

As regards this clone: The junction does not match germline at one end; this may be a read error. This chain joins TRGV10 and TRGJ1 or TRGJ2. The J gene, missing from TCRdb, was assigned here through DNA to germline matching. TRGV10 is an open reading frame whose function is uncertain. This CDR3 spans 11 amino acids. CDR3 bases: TGCGCGGGATTGAGATATTATAAGAAACTCTTT. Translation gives CAGLRYYKKLF.

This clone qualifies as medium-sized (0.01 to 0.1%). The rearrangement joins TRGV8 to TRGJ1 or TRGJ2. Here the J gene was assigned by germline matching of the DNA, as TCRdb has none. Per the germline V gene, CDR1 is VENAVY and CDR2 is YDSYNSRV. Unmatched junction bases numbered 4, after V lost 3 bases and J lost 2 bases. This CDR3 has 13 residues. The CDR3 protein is CATWDAYYYKKLF. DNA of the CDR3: TGTGCCACCTGGGATGCGTATTATTATAAGAAACTCTTT.

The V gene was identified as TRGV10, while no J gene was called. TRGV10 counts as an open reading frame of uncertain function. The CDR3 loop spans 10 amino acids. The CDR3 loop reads CAAWDYKKLF. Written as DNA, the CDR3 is TGTGCTGCGTGGGATTATAAGAAGCTCTTT.

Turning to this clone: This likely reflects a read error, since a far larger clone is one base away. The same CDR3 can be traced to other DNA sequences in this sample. The CDR3 bases are TGCGCCACCTGGGATGGTAGGAGTGATTGGATCAAGACGTTT. This sequence encodes CATWDGRSDWIKTF. V is TRGV4 and J is TRGJP2. The J gene, missing from TCRdb, was assigned here through DNA to germline matching. CDR3 length equals 14 residues. The germline V gene encodes CDR1 EGSTGY and CDR2 YDSYTSSV.

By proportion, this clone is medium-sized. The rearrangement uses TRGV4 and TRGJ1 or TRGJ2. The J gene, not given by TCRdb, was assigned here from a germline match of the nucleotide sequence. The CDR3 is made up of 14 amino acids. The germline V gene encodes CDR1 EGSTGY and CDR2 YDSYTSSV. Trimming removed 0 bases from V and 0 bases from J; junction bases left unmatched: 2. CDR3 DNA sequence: TGTGCCACCTGGGATGGGTCGAATTATTATAAGAAACTCTTT. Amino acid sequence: CATWDGSNYYKKLF.

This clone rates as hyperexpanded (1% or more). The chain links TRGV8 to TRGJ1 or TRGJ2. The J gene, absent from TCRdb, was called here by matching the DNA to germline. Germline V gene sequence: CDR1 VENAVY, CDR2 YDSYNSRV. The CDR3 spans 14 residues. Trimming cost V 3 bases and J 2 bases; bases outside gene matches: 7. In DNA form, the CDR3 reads TGTGCCACCTGGGATTTTACCCATTATTATAAGAAACTCTTT. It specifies CATWDFTHYYKKLF.

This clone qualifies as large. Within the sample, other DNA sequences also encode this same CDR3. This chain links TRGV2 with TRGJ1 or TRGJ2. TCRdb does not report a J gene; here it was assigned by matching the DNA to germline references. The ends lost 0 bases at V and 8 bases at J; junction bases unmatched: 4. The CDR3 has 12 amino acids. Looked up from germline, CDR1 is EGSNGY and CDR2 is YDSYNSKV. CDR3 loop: CATWDGSDKKLF. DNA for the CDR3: TGTGCCACCTGGGACGGGAGTGATAAGAAACTCTTT.